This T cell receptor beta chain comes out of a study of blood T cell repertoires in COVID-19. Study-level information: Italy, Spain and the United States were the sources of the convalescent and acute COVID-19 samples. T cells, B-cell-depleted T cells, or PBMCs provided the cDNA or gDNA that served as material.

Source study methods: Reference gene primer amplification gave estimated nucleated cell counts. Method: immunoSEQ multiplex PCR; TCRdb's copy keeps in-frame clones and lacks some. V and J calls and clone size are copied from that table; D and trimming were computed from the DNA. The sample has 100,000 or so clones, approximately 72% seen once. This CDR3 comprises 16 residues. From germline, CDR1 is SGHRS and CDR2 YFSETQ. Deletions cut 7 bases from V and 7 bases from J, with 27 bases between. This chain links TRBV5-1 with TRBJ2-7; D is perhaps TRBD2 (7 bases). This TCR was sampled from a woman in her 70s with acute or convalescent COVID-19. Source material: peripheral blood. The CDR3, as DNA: TGCGCCAGCTTTTGCCGTGGGGGGGGCCGGGGGTGGGAGCAGTACTTC. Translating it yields CASFCRGGGRGWEQYF.